Sequencing of this T cell receptor (beta chain) was carried out in a study of shared clonotypes between healthy human individuals. Assay used: immunoSEQ multiplex PCR; TCRdb lists only in-frame clones, some missing. The sample contains approximately 250,000 clones, 65% of which appear only once. This clone was counted only a few times. Germline V gene data show CDR1 as MNHEY and CDR2 as SVGAGI. The CDR3 sequence is 11 residues long. Trimming left V 6 bases short and J 6 bases short, with 6 bases between. This receptor was taken from a man younger than 45 in good health. The V and J genes are TRBV6-5 and TRBJ2-1; D is unresolved. Sequencing was done on a sample of memory CD4+ T cells sorted from blood. Subset in this sample: CD45RA-negative fraction. CDR3 sequence: CASRQVNEQFF. In nucleotides, the CDR3 is TGTGCCAGCAGGCAAGTCAATGAGCAGTTCTTC.